This TCR beta chain came from a study of cytomegalovirus exposure and HLA in healthy donors. This clone was observed a single time. Its matching antigen is unknown. 60 Vbeta and 13 Jbeta primers were used in PCR. The method was immunoSEQ multiplex PCR; TCRdb's version includes in-frame clones alone and lacks a portion of them. The repertoire holds some 130,000 clones, around 63% seen once, with 1.5% to 2% in the top ten. Study-wide findings and caveats: With high specificity and sensitivity, the classifier reportedly diagnosed cytomegalovirus status. DRB1 had the most TCR associations and HLA-C the fewest, a later analysis found, with rates varying by HLA locus. In a later analysis, common viral pathogens appeared linked to several of the most significant clusters.

Healthy bone marrow donors made up the cohort. This CDR3 has 15 residues. The V gene lost 0 bases and the J gene lost 7 bases, with 16 bases spanning the gap. The germline V gene has CDR1 SGHTA and CDR2 FQGTGA. The origin of this receptor is a human donor in good health. Sequencing was done on a sample of PBMCs. V gene TRBV7-3 combines with J gene TRBJ2-7, with D perhaps TRBD1 (6 bases). CDR3 residues: CASSLTDRTATEQYF. The CDR3 bases are TGTGCCAGCAGCTTAACGGACAGAACTGCTACGGAGCAGTACTTC.